Each of the 14 T cell receptor beta chains below was sequenced from the same sample in a study of blood T cell repertoires in COVID-19. Data came from immunoSEQ multiplex PCR; TCRdb stores just in-frame clones and leaves some out. This sample has 150,000 to 200,000 clones; around 84% occur once, and the top ten carry roughly 19%. The sequenced material came from peripheral blood. These receptors originate from a woman of 80 years or more with acute or convalescent COVID-19.

V usage is TRBV7-9 and J usage is TRBJ1-4, with a tentative D call TRBD1 (5 bases). Germline lookup yields CDR1 SEHNR and CDR2 FQNEAQ (reference sequence). V dropped 5 bases and J dropped 6 bases, with 13 bases sitting between them. CDR3 length: 14 residues. The CDR3 nucleotides are TGTGCCAGCAGCCCGGGGGGTGCTTATGAAAAACTGTTTTTT. Translating gives CASSPGGAYEKLFF.

As regards this clone: The sample has other DNA sequences that encode this CDR3 too. The chain couples TRBV5-1 to TRBJ2-5; D is perhaps TRBD1 (6 bases). The CDR3 runs to 13 residues. Germline V CDR1 and CDR2: SGHRS, YFSETQ. V gave up 2 bases and J gave up 5 bases, with 10 bases separating them. CDR3 nucleotide sequence: TGCGCCAGCAGCTTACAGGGTAGGGAGACCCAGTACTTC. Translating gives CASSLQGRETQYF.

This chain connects TRBV18 to TRBJ2-7; 8 bases align to TRBD1. The CDR3 totals 16 residues. V trimming: 5 bases; J trimming: 6 bases; junction bases outside the gene matches: 15. From germline, CDR1 is KGHSH and CDR2 LQKENI. CDR3 DNA: TGTGCCAGCTCATCCCTTCCAGGGGGCTTCGCGTCCGAGCAGTACTTC. It codes for CASSSLPGGFASEQYF.

The chain joins TRBV30 to TRBJ1-2; D unclear. Germline V gene lookup returns CDR1 GTSNPN and CDR2 SVGIG (reference sequence). V gave up 3 bases and J gave up 2 bases, with 7 bases separating them. This CDR3 is built from 12 residues. This chain's CDR3 is CAWSDLNYGYTF. The DNA of the CDR3 is TGTGCCTGGAGCGATCTAAACTATGGCTACACCTTC. Complete variable domain (other parts from reference TRBV30 and TRBJ1-2): SQTIHQWPATLVQPVGSPLSLECTVEGTSNPNLYWYRQAAGRGLQLLFYSVGIGQISSEVPQNLSASRPQDRQFILSSKKLLLSDSGFYLCAWSDLNYGYTFGSGTRLTVV.

The chain recombines TRBV5-5 with TRBJ2-7, with D maybe TRBD1 (6 bases). The germline V gene encodes CDR1 SGHKS and CDR2 YYEKEE (reference sequence). V was cut by 2 bases and J by 6 bases, with 18 bases left in between. CDR3 length: 15 residues. CDR3 coding DNA: TGTGCCAGCAGCTTCCAGACAGGATGGAACGTCGAGCAGTACTTC. Translation: CASSFQTGWNVEQYF.

The chain recombines TRBV24-1 with TRBJ2-1; 8 bases are shared with TRBD2. This CDR3 has 16 residues. The V segment lost 5 bases and the J segment 1 base; nucleotides outside the gene matches: 6. CDR1 is KGHDR and CDR2 is SFDVKD in the germline V gene. In nucleotides, the CDR3 is TGTGCCACCAGTGGCAGCGGGAGCCGTTCCTACAATGAGCAGTTCTTC. Translated: CATSGSGSRSYNEQFF.

This sequence joins TRBV18 and TRBJ1-6; 8 bases are shared with TRBD1. V was pared by 3 bases and J by 6 bases, with 7 bases of the junction left unmatched. The CDR3 runs to 16 residues. The V gene's germline CDR1 is KGHSH and CDR2 LQKENI. The CDR3 spells CASSPILTGGNSPLHF. CDR3 DNA: TGTGCCAGCTCACCGATCCTAACAGGGGGTAATTCACCCCTCCACTTT. The variable domain in full, with the rest retrieved from reference TRBV18 and TRBJ1-6, is NAGVMQNPRHLVRRRGQEARLRCSPMKGHSHVYWYRQLPEEGLKFMVYLQKENIIDESGMPKERFSAEFPKEGPSILRIQQVVRGDSAAYFCASSPILTGGNSPLHFGNGTRLTVT.

DNA for the CDR3: TGTGCCAGCAGCCCAGTGGACAGGGGGCGTGGGTACGTCCTGACTTTC. This codes for CASSPVDRGRGYVLTF. The genes are TRBV5-8 and TRBJ2-6; 11 bases line up with TRBD1. The CDR3 extends over 16 amino acids. Germline-derived CDR1 and CDR2 are SGHTS and YDEGEE. V lost 4 bases, J lost 11 bases, and 11 bases stayed unmatched.

The V call is TRBV5-1, the J call TRBJ1-1; D ambiguous. Trimming took 4 bases from V and 0 from J, leaving 7 bases between them. The CDR3 length is 13 residues. The germline V gene encodes CDR1 SGHRS and CDR2 YFSETQ. The DNA for the CDR3 is TGCGCCAGCAGCGAATACTTGAACACTGAAGCTTTCTTT. Translating gives CASSEYLNTEAFF. Filled out from reference TRBV5-1 and TRBJ1-1, the complete variable domain reads KAGVTQTPRYLIKTRGQQVTLSCSPISGHRSVSWYQQTPGQGLQFLFEYFSETQRNKGNFPGRFSGRQFSNSRSEMNVSTLELGDSALYLCASSEYLNTEAFFGQGTRLTVV.

This chain links TRBV6-4 with TRBJ1-1; D is ambiguous. The CDR3 extends over 13 amino acids. The V gene lost 11 bases and the J gene lost 1 base, with 14 bases spanning the gap. CDR1 is MRHNA and CDR2 is SNTAGT in the germline V gene. This chain's CDR3 is CALDPCRNTEAFF. CDR3 in DNA: TGTGCCCTCGATCCTTGCAGGAACACTGAAGCTTTCTTT.

This chain uses TRBV7-2 with TRBJ1-3, with 7 bases fitting TRBD1. The CDR3 loop spans 15 amino acids. Germline CDR1 SGHTA, CDR2 FQGNSA. V was pared by 5 bases and J by 1 base, with 5 bases of the junction left unmatched. CDR3 region: CASSQGQLSGNTIYF. The CDR3 nucleotides are TGTGCCAGCAGCCAGGGACAGCTATCTGGAAACACCATATATTTT.

This clone was observed a few times. The chain joins TRBV5-1 to TRBJ2-3; TRBD2 matches 13 bases. Germline V gene sequence: CDR1 SGHRS, CDR2 YFSETQ. The CDR3 extends over 17 amino acids. Unmatched junction bases numbered 7, after V lost 1 base and J lost 5 bases. Written as DNA, the CDR3 is TGCGCCAGCAGCTTGTTCACTAGCGGGGGGGCGGGAGATACGCAGTATTTT. It encodes CASSLFTSGGAGDTQYF.

The gene calls are TRBV21-1 and TRBJ2-7; the table gives TRBD1 as D, unverified against the DNA. TRBV21-1 is a listed pseudogene. The CDR3 is made up of 20 amino acids. CDR3 protein: CASSTRGGQGASQKRREQYF. In nucleotides, the CDR3 is TGTGCCAGCAGCACCAGAGGGGGACAGGGGGCGTCCCAGAAGCGGCGCGAGCAGTACTTC.

The chain recombines TRBV25-1 with TRBJ1-1, with D possibly matching TRBD1 (5 bases). Germline V gene sequence: CDR1 MGHDK, CDR2 SYGVNS. V lost 4 bases, J lost 7 bases, and 10 bases lay in between. The CDR3 extends over 12 amino acids. CDR3 sequence reads: CASSGLGDEAFF. CDR3 DNA: TGTGCCAGCAGTGGGTTAGGGGATGAAGCTTTCTTT.